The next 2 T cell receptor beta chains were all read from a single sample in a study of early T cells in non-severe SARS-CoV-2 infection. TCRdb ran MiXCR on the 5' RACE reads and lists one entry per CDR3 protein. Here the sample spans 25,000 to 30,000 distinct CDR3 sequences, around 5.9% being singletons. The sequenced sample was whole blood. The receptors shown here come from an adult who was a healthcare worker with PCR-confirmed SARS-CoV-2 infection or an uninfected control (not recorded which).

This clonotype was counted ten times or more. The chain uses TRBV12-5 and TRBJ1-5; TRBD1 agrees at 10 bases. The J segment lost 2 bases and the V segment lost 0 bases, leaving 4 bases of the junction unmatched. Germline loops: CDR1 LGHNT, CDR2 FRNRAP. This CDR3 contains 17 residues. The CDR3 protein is CASGLVLGTGGNQPQHF. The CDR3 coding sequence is TGTGCTAGTGGTTTGGTACTGGGGACAGGGGGCAATCAGCCCCAGCATTTT.

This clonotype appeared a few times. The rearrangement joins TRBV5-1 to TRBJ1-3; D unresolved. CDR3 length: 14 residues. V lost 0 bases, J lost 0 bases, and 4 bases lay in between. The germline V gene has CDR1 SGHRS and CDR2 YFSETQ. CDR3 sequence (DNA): TGCGCCAGCAGCTTGGGGGGCTCTGGAAACACCATATATTTT. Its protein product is CASSLGGSGNTIYF. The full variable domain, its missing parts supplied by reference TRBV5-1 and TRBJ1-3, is KAGVTQTPRYLIKTRGQQVTLSCSPISGHRSVSWYQQTPGQGLQFLFEYFSETQRNKGNFPGRFSGRQFSNSRSEMNVSTLELGDSALYLCASSLGGSGNTIYFGEGSWLTVV.